The rows below give T cell receptor beta chains drawn from one sample of a study of blood T cell repertoires in COVID-19. Some clones are missing from TCRdb's copy, which holds only in-frame ones; the method was immunoSEQ multiplex PCR. The data contain 30,000 to 35,000 clones, about 85% of them seen just once; the ten biggest clones take up more than 12%. The sequencing sample was made of peripheral blood. The source of these receptors is a human donor with acute or convalescent COVID-19. The donor label of this sample is uncertain. CDR3s include the opening cysteine and the closing phenylalanine or tryptophan. The order of the fields is CDR3 length, clone size, J gene, D gene, V gene, CDR3 DNA, CDR3 protein. The D gene is left open where the match is weak. Clone sizes are given selectively: once, few, many, or a class where the clone is expanded.

11	-	TRBJ2-7	-	TRBV6-5	TGTGCCAGCAGCTCTCTCCTCGAGCAGTACTTC	CASSSLLEQYF
16	-	TRBJ1-2	-	TRBV6-5	TGTGCCAGCAGTTACGGATCGACTGGAACACTCTATGGCTACACCTTC	CASSYGSTGTLYGYTF
15	-	TRBJ2-1	TRBD2	TRBV5-6	TGTGCCAGCAGCTTGGGGACTAGCGGGAGCTGGGGGCAGTTCTTC	CASSLGTSGSWGQFF
18	-	TRBJ1-6	TRBD1	TRBV4-1	TGCGCCAGCAGCCAAGATAAGGGGGCAGGGAACAATAATTCACCCCTCCACTTT	CASSQDKGAGNNNSPLHF
11	-	TRBJ1-6	-	TRBV30	TGTGCCTGGAGTGTAGGACAGATACTCCACTTT	CAWSVGQILHF
13	-	TRBJ2-1	-	TRBV6-2/TRBV6-3	TGTGCCAGCAGTTTCATGCTAGGAAATGAGCAGTTCTTC	CASSFMLGNEQFF
13	-	TRBJ2-5	-	TRBV5-1	TGCGCCAGCAGCTTGGCCCCAGTAGAGACCCAGTACTTC	CASSLAPVETQYF
15	-	TRBJ2-7	-	TRBV4-1	TGCGCCAGCAGCCCCGGACACACGGGGGACTACGAGCAGTACTTC	CASSPGHTGDYEQYF
14	-	TRBJ2-3	TRBD2	TRBV6-5	TGTGCCAGCAGGGAGCGGGGGCACACAGATACGCAGTATTTT	CASRERGHTDTQYF
15	-	TRBJ2-2	-	TRBV2	TGTGCCAGCAGTGAAGGGACAGTAAACACCGGGGAGCTGTTTTTT	CASSEGTVNTGELFF
14	-	TRBJ1-5	-	TRBV6-5	TGTGCCAGCAGTTACGGCGGGGAGGGTCAGCCCCAGCATTTT	CASSYGGEGQPQHF
15	-	TRBJ2-5	TRBD1	TRBV6-2/TRBV6-3	TGTGCCAGCAGTGACCCGGGACAGGGCCAAGAGACCCAGTACTTC	CASSDPGQGQETQYF
13	-	TRBJ1-1	-	TRBV2	TGTGCCAGCACAGGACAGCTTGGGGTTGAAGCTTTCTTT	CASTGQLGVEAFF
10	-	TRBJ1-6	-	TRBV20-1	TGCAGTGCCCTTACGGGATCCCTCCACTTT	CSALTGSLHF
11	-	TRBJ2-1	-	TRBV28	TGTGCCAGCAGCCTACGCAATGAGCAGTTCTTC	CASSLRNEQFF
14	-	TRBJ1-3	-	TRBV5-1	TGCGCCAGCAGCCAGGACACCTCTGGAAACACCATATATTTT	CASSQDTSGNTIYF
14	-	TRBJ1-2	TRBD1	TRBV6-5	TGTGCCAGCAGGTTACAGGGGGCAGGAGTTGGCTACACCTTC	CASRLQGAGVGYTF
13	few	TRBJ1-1	-	TRBV9	TGTGCCAGCAGCGTAGTTGAGGAGGCTGAAGCTTTCTTT	CASSVVEEAEAFF
12	once	TRBJ1-2	-	TRBV19	TGTGCCAGTAGGTTAGCTAACTATGGCTACACCTTC	CASRLANYGYTF
15	-	TRBJ2-2	TRBD2	TRBV11-2	TGTGCCAGCAGCTTTAGCGGGAGTTACACCGGGGAGCTGTTTTTT	CASSFSGSYTGELFF
15	-	TRBJ1-2	TRBD1	TRBV5-6	TGTGCCAGCAGCCTGATCAGGGGGGTCGATTCGGGCTACACCTTC	CASSLIRGVDSGYTF
14	-	TRBJ1-3	-	TRBV19	TGTGCCAGTAGTATTGACTACTCTGGAAACACCATATATTTT	CASSIDYSGNTIYF
19	-	TRBJ1-3	TRBD1	TRBV11-2	TGTGCCAGCAGCCATTACAGGGGACTGCCCAGTGGGATAGGAAACACCATATATTTT	CASSHYRGLPSGIGNTIYF
17	-	TRBJ2-1	TRBD2	TRBV7-9	TGTGCCAGCAGCTTAGAGAGCGGACTAGGCTCCTACAATGAGCAGTTCTTC	CASSLESGLGSYNEQFF
11	once	TRBJ1-1	-	TRBV6-5	TGTGCCACCGACGGGGGCACTGAAGCTTTCTTT	CATDGGTEAFF
13	medium-sized	TRBJ2-5	TRBD1	TRBV12-3/TRBV12-4	TGTGCCAGCAGTCGTTGGACAGGAGAGACCCAGTACTTC	CASSRWTGETQYF
14	-	TRBJ2-3	-	TRBV28	TGTGCCAGCAGTCCAACAGGGGAGGCAGATACGCAGTATTTT	CASSPTGEADTQYF
14	-	TRBJ2-7	-	TRBV18	TGTGCCAGCTCACCCCCACAGAGTCTTCACGAGCAGTACTTC	CASSPPQSLHEQYF
13	-	TRBJ2-7	TRBD2	TRBV6-7	TGTGCCAGAGATAGCGGGAGTATCGACGAGCAGTACTTC	CARDSGSIDEQYF
13	once	TRBJ2-7	TRBD1	TRBV19	TGTGCCAGTAGCCGGACAGGGTCCTACGAGCAGTACTTC	CASSRTGSYEQYF
14	-	TRBJ1-1	-	TRBV14	TGTGCCAGCAGCCAATGGCAGGGCAACACTGAAGCTTTCTTT	CASSQWQGNTEAFF
16	once	TRBJ2-1	TRBD1	TRBV27	TGTGCCAGCAGTCCGAGGACAGGGGCTTCCTACAATGAGCAGTTCTTC	CASSPRTGASYNEQFF
14	-	TRBJ2-7	TRBD1	TRBV27	TGTGCCAGCCAACCGGGACAGGGGTACTACGAGCAGTACTTC	CASQPGQGYYEQYF
15	-	TRBJ1-2	TRBD1	TRBV13	TGTGCCAGCAGCCCGCCGGGACAGGGGGCAGGTGGCTACACCTTC	CASSPPGQGAGGYTF
13	-	TRBJ2-5	-	TRBV12-3/TRBV12-4	TGTGCCAGCAGTTTGAGGGCGGGAGAGACCCAGTACTTC	CASSLRAGETQYF
11	-	TRBJ2-7	-	TRBV20-1	TGCAGTGCCCAGTCCCAATACGAGCAGTACTTC	CSAQSQYEQYF
16	-	TRBJ2-3	TRBD2	TRBV4-1	TGCGCCAGCAGCCAAGACGCGGGGGGGCCCCGAGATACGCAGTATTTT	CASSQDAGGPRDTQYF
14	-	TRBJ2-1	TRBD2	TRBV19	TGTGCCAGTACCCTAACGGGAGGCATCAGTGAGCAGTTCTTC	CASTLTGGISEQFF
16	-	TRBJ1-3	-	TRBV18	TGTGCCAGCTCCCAATCGGAGATGACGACTGGAAACACCATATATTTT	CASSQSEMTTGNTIYF
13	-	TRBJ1-1	TRBD1	TRBV5-1	TGCGCCAGCAGCTTTCAGGGGGACACTGAAGCTTTCTTT	CASSFQGDTEAFF
15	-	TRBJ2-7	-	TRBV5-1	TGCGCCAGCAGCTCCCGAGCCGACACGGCTACGCAGCAGTACTTC	CASSSRADTATQQYF
13	once	TRBJ1-3	-	TRBV9	TGTGCCAGCAGCGCCGCGGAAGGAAACACCATATATTTT	CASSAAEGNTIYF
15	-	TRBJ1-1	-	TRBV7-8	TGTGCCAGCAGCTTAGGGGCTACCGAGAACACTGAAGCTTTCTTT	CASSLGATENTEAFF
14	few	TRBJ1-2	TRBD1	TRBV30	TGTGCCTGGAAAAGGGGACAGGGTAGGTCGGGCTACACCTTC	CAWKRGQGRSGYTF
14	-	TRBJ1-6	-	TRBV25-1	TGTGCCAGCAGTGTGGGCGCTTATAATTCACCCCTCCACTTT	CASSVGAYNSPLHF
14	-	TRBJ1-1	-	TRBV7-8	TGTGCCAGCAGCTTTGGGGGGACCAACACTGAAGCTTTCTTT	CASSFGGTNTEAFF
16	-	TRBJ1-4	-	TRBV4-3	TGCGCCAGCAGCCAAGATGGGCAGGCCACTAATGAAAAACTGTTTTTT	CASSQDGQATNEKLFF
16	-	TRBJ1-3	-	TRBV7-2	TGTGCCAGCAGCCCGACCCAGGGAAACTCTGGAAACACCATATATTTT	CASSPTQGNSGNTIYF
13	-	TRBJ2-7	-	TRBV29-1	TGCAGCGTTGCTGGTGTCAGCTCCTACGAGCAGTACTTC	CSVAGVSSYEQYF
11	-	TRBJ1-1	TRBD1	TRBV12-3/TRBV12-4	TGTGCCAGCGGACCGACAGGGCGAGCTTTCTTT	CASGPTGRAFF
14	-	TRBJ2-7	-	TRBV7-2	TGTGCCAGCAGCTTAGGCGGGACCCAATACGAGCAGTACTTC	CASSLGGTQYEQYF
15	once	TRBJ1-2	-	TRBV7-6	TGTGCCAGCAGCTTAGGTGCAGGGGCTAACTATGGCTACACCTTC	CASSLGAGANYGYTF
10	-	TRBJ1-2	-	TRBV19	TGTGCCCCTAGCTCGGGAGGCTACACCTTC	CAPSSGGYTF
17	-	TRBJ2-3	TRBD2	TRBV7-2	TGTGCCAGCAGCTTGCGCCTCCTAGCGGGAGGCACAGATACGCAGTATTTT	CASSLRLLAGGTDTQYF
13	few	TRBJ1-3	-	TRBV7-2	TGTGCCAGCAGCCCAAGACAGGGAAACACCATATATTTT	CASSPRQGNTIYF
12	-	TRBJ2-5	TRBD2	TRBV30	TGTGCCTGGGAGCGGGGGGGAGAGACCCAGTACTTC	CAWERGGETQYF